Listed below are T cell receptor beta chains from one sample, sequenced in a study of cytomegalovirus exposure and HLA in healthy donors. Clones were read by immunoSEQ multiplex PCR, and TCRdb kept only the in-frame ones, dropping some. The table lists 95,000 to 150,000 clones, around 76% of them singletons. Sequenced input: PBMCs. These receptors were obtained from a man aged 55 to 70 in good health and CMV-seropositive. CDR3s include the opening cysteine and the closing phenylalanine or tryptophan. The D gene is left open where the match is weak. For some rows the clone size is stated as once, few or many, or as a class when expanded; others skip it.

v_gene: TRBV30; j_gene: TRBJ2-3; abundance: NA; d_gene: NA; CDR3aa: CALPTVTGDTDTQYF; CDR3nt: TGTGCCCTCCCTACGGTGACAGGCGACACAGATACGCAGTATTTT
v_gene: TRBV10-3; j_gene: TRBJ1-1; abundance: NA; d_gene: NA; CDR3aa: CAISVQGLSGTEAFF; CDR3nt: TGTGCCATCAGTGTACAGGGTTTAAGTGGCACTGAAGCTTTCTTT
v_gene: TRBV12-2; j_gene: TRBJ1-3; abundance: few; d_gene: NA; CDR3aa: CASRLRSGREGGNTIYF; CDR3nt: TGTGCAAGTCGCTTACGTTCAGGCAGGGAGGGAGGAAACACCATATATTTT
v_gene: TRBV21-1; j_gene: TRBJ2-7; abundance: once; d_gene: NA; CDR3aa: CASSERTSGRVGYEQYF; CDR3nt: TGTGCCAGCAGCGAACGGACTAGCGGGAGAGTGGGCTACGAGCAGTACTTC
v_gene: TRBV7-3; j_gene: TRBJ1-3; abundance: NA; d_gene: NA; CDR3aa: CASSKQGFGNTIYF; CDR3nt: TGTGCCAGCAGCAAACAGGGTTTCGGAAACACCATATATTTT
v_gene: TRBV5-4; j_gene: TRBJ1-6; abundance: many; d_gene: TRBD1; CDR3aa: CASSKWTGGDSPLHF; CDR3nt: TGTGCCAGCAGCAAGTGGACAGGGGGGGATTCACCCCTCCACTTT
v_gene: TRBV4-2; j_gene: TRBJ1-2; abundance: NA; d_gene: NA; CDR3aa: CASSQVGGFNYGYTF; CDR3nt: TGTGCCAGCAGCCAAGTCGGCGGATTTAACTATGGCTACACCTTC
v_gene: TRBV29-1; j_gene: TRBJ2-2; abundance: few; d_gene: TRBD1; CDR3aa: CSGEGQGPGELFF; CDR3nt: TGCAGCGGTGAGGGACAGGGGCCCGGGGAGCTGTTTTTT
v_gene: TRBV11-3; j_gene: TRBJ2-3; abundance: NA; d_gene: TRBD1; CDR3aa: CASSLGQGDTDTQYF; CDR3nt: TGTGCCAGCAGCTTAGGACAGGGAGACACAGATACGCAGTATTTT
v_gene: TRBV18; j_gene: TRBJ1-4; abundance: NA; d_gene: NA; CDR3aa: CASSSSGAIYEKLFF; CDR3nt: TGTGCCAGCTCATCGAGCGGGGCTATCTATGAAAAACTGTTTTTT
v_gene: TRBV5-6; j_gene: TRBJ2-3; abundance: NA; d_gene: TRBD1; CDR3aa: CASSSTGVRADTQYF; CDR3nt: TGTGCCAGCAGCTCTACAGGGGTGCGGGCAGATACGCAGTATTTT
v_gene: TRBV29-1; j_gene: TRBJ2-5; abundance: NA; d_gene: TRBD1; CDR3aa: CSVEVTGVETQYF; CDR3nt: TGCAGCGTTGAAGTCACAGGGGTGGAGACCCAGTACTTC
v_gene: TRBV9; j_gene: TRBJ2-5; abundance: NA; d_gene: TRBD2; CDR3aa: CASSDTGTTQETQYF; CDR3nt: TGTGCCAGCAGCGATACCGGGACTACCCAAGAGACCCAGTACTTC
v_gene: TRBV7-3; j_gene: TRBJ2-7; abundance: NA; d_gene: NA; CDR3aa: CASSPRTDSYEQYF; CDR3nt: TGTGCCAGCAGCCCGAGGACTGACTCCTACGAGCAGTACTTC
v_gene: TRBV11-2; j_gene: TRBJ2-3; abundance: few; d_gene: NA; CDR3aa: CASSLGGADTQYF; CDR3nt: TGTGCCAGCAGCTTAGGGGGCGCGGATACGCAGTATTTT
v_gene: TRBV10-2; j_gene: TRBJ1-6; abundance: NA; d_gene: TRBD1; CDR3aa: CASSGYRGQGNSPLHF; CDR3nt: TGCGCCAGCAGTGGATACAGGGGGCAAGGGAATTCACCCCTCCACTTT
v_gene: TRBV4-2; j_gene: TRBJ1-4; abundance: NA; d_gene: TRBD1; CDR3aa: CASSQVLDTGTGEEKLFF; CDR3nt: TGTGCCAGCAGCCAAGTTTTAGACACCGGGACAGGGGAGGAAAAACTGTTTTTT
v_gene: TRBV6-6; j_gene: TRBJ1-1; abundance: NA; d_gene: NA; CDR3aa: CASSYLPGQGEAFF; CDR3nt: TGTGCCAGCAGTTACCTTCCAGGGCAGGGAGAAGCTTTCTTT
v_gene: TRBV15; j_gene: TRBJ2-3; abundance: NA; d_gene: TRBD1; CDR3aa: CATSRRTGGGTDTQYF; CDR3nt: TGTGCCACCAGCCGACGGACAGGGGGAGGCACAGATACGCAGTATTTT
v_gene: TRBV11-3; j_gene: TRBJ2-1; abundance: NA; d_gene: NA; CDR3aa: CASSLDRGNEQFF; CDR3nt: TGTGCCAGCAGCTTAGACAGGGGCAATGAGCAGTTCTTC
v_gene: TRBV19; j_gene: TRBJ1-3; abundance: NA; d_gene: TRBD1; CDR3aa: CASSDDRGNSGNTIYF; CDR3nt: TGTGCCAGTAGTGATGACAGGGGAAACTCTGGAAACACCATATATTTT
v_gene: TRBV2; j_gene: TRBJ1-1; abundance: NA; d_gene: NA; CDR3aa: CASSEAPRVNTEAFF; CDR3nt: TGTGCCAGCAGTGAAGCGCCCCGAGTGAACACTGAAGCTTTCTTT
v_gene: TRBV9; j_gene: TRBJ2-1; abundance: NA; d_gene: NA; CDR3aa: CASSPEGGSYEQFF; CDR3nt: TGTGCCAGCAGCCCAGAGGGGGGGAGCTATGAGCAGTTCTTC
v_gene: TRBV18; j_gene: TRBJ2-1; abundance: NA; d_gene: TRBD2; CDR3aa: CASSPVRGLAGASDEQFF; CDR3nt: TGTGCCAGCTCACCGGTCCGCGGACTAGCGGGAGCAAGTGATGAGCAGTTCTTC
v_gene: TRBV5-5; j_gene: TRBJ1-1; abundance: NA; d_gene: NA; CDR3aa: CASSLLDTFTEAFF; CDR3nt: TGTGCCAGCAGCTTATTGGACACTTTCACTGAAGCTTTCTTT
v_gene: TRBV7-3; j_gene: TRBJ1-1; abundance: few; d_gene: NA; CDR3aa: CASSPRGGGSHPTEAFF; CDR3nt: TGTGCCAGCAGCCCGAGAGGAGGCGGCTCACACCCCACTGAAGCTTTCTTT
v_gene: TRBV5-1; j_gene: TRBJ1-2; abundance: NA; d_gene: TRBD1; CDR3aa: CASSLGQGPYGYTF; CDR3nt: TGCGCCAGCAGCTTGGGACAGGGCCCCTATGGCTACACCTTC
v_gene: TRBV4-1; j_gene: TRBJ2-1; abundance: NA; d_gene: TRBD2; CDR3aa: CASSQDYGREGLHEQFF; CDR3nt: TGCGCCAGCAGCCAAGATTACGGTCGGGAGGGCCTACATGAGCAGTTCTTC
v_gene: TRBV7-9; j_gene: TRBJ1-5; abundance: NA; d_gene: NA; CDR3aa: CASSVVGGSEAQPQHF; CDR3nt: TGTGCCAGCAGCGTAGTGGGGGGGTCAGAAGCACAGCCCCAGCATTTT
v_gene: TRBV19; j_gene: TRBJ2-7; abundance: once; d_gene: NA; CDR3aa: CASSIAGASYEQYF; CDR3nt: TGTGCCAGTAGTATAGCGGGAGCTTCCTACGAGCAGTACTTC
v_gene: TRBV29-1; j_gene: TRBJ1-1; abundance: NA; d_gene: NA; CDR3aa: CSVERRQHPEAFF; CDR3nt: TGCAGCGTTGAGAGAAGACAGCACCCTGAAGCTTTCTTT
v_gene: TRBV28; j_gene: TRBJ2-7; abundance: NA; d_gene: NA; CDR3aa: CASSFSGSIYEQYF; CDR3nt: TGTGCCAGCAGTTTTTCGGGATCTATCTACGAGCAGTACTTC
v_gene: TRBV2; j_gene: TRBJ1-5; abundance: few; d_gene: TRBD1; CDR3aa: CASTPGGQGRNQPQHF; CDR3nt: TGTGCCAGCACCCCCGGTGGACAGGGACGCAATCAGCCCCAGCATTTT
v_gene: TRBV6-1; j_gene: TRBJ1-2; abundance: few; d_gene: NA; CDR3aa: CASSVLGGGYGYTF; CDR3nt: TGTGCCAGCAGTGTCCTAGGGGGGGGCTATGGCTACACCTTC
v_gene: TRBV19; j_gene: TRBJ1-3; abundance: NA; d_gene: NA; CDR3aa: CASSATPGDRVSF; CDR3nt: TGTGCCAGTAGCGCAACGCCGGGGGACCGGGTAAGCTTT
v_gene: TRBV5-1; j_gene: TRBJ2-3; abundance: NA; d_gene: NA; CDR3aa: CASSFSTDTQYF; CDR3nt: TGCGCCAGCAGCTTCTCCACAGATACGCAGTATTTT
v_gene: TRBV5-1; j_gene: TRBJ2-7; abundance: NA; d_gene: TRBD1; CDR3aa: CASSLGTGTGPHEQYF; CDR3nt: TGCGCCAGCAGCTTGGGGACTGGGACAGGGCCCCACGAGCAGTACTTC
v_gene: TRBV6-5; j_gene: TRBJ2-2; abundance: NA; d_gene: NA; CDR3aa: CASSYGGAANTGELFF; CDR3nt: TGTGCCAGCAGTTACGGGGGGGCAGCGAACACCGGGGAGCTGTTTTTT
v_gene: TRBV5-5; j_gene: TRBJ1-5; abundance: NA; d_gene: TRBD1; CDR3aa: CASSPDRGRLGNQPQHF; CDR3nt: TGTGCCAGCAGCCCGGACAGGGGGCGACTCGGGAATCAGCCCCAGCATTTT
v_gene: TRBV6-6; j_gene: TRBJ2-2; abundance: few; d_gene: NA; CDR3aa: CASSYLLRTGELFF; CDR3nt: TGTGCCAGCAGTTACCTTCTCCGCACCGGGGAGCTGTTTTTT
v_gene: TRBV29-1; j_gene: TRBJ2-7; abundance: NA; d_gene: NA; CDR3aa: CSVEDGIFSYEQYF; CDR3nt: TGCAGCGTGGAGGACGGAATATTCTCCTACGAGCAGTACTTC
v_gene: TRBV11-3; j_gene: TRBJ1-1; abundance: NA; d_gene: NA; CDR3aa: CASSLEGADTEAFF; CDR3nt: TGTGCCAGCAGCTTAGAGGGAGCGGACACTGAAGCTTTCTTT
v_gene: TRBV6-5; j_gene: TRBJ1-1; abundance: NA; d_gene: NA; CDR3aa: CASSYQVFTNTEAFF; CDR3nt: TGTGCCAGCAGTTACCAGGTTTTCACGAACACTGAAGCTTTCTTT
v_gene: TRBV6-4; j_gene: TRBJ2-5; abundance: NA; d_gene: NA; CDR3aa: CASSDSTTSGTQYF; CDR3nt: TGTGCCAGCAGTGACTCAACTACTTCTGGGACCCAGTACTTC
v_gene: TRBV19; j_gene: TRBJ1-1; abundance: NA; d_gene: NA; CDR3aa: CASSISGGSMNTEAFF; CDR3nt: TGTGCCAGTAGTATAAGCGGGGGGAGCATGAACACTGAAGCTTTCTTT
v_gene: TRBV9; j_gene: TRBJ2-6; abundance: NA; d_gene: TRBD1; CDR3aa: CASSAVGGFGANVLTF; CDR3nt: TGTGCCAGCAGTGCTGTAGGGGGCTTTGGGGCCAACGTCCTGACTTTC
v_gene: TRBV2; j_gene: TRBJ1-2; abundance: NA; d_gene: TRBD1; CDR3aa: CASSEIRGPIYGYTF; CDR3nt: TGTGCCAGCAGTGAGATTAGGGGGCCCATCTATGGCTACACCTTC
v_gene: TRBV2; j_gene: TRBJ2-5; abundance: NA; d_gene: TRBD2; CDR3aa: CASTSGRYEETQYF; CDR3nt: TGTGCCAGCACTAGCGGGAGATATGAGGAGACCCAGTACTTC
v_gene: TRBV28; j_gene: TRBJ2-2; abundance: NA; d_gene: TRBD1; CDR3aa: CASSLGTGGGTGELFF; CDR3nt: TGTGCCAGCAGTTTAGGAACAGGGGGCGGCACCGGGGAGCTGTTTTTT
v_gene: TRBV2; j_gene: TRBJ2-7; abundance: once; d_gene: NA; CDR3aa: CASSGPEDEQYF; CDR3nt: TGTGCCAGCAGCGGTCCGGAGGACGAGCAGTACTTC
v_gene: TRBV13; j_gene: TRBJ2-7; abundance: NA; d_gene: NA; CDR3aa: CASSLEKASYEQYF; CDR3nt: TGTGCCAGCAGCTTAGAGAAAGCCTCCTACGAGCAGTACTTC
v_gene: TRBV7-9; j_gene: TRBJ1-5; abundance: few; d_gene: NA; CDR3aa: CASSSSQGQPQHF; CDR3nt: TGTGCCAGCAGTAGCAGCCAGGGGCAGCCCCAGCATTTT